The sequence of this T cell receptor (beta chain) was determined in a study of T cells in Graves' hyperthyroidism and ophthalmopathy. The study, taken as a whole, reports: Separating ophthalmopathy from stable hyperthyroidism was achieved by a 13 V-J model. Peripheral blood also featured most of the thyroid clonotypes expanded above 0.001.

Amplified TCR beta CDR3 regions came from RNA transcripts. Researchers ran a first-round RT-PCR on the TCR CDR3 using the HTBI primer set. TCRdb reanalysed the multiplex PCR reads using MiXCR and keeps one entry per CDR3 protein. The sample yields 330,000 or so distinct CDR3 sequences, over 15% seen once. With duration under 3 months, ophthalmopathy was active: Clinical Activity Score at least 3, NOSPECS at least 4. The PBMCs were taken from 10 ml of fresh peripheral blood. With respect to this clonotype: Antigen: not known.

Sequenced: blood. This receptor was taken from a woman aged 40 to 55 with Graves' ophthalmopathy.

The CDR3 reads CASRAENDGETQYF. CDR3 in DNA: TGTGCCAGCAGAGCGGAGAATGACGGGGAGACCCAGTACTTC. The chain carries TRBV28 and TRBJ2-5, with D perhaps TRBD2 (5 bases). CDR1 MDHEN and CDR2 SYDVKM come from the germline V gene. This CDR3 is built from 14 residues. Trimming removed 6 bases at V and 5 bases at J, with 16 bases between.